The 25 T cell receptor beta chains listed next were all sequenced from one sample in a study of blood T cell repertoires in COVID-19. Sequenced by immunoSEQ multiplex PCR; TCRdb stores in-frame clones only, minus some. The sample has under 250,000 clones, 65% to 90% seen once. Material for sequencing was peripheral blood. These receptors originate from a woman aged 70-85 years with COVID-19, enrolled during active disease.

The chain is built from TRBV19 and TRBJ1-2; D call uncertain. Germline-derived CDR1 and CDR2 are LNHDA and SQIVND (reference sequence). V lost 0 bases and J 9 bases, leaving 23 bases between the germline ends. There are 17 residues in the CDR3. The CDR3 sequence: CASSIDRQVKAFMSYTF. DNA of the CDR3: TGTGCCAGTAGTATAGATCGCCAGGTTAAGGCCTTTATGAGCTACACCTTC. The entire variable domain, with the rest obtained from reference TRBV19 and TRBJ1-2, is as follows: DGGITQSPKYLFRKEGQNVTLSCEQNLNHDAMYWYRQDPGQGLRLIYYSQIVNDFQKGDIAEGYSVSREKKESFPLTVTSAQKNPTAFYLCASSIDRQVKAFMSYTFGSGTRLTVV.

The chain links TRBV2 to TRBJ1-1; no reliable D call. V lost 8 bases, J lost 2 bases, and 6 bases lay in between. Germline CDR1 and CDR2: SNHLY and FYNNEI. The CDR3 runs 11 residues. The CDR3 here is CASRTNTEAFF. The DNA of the CDR3 is TGTGCCAGCCGAACTAACACTGAAGCTTTCTTT.

The CDR3 region has the DNA TGTGCCAGCAGCCGGGACAGAGACGACTATGGCTACACCTTC. Residues: CASSRDRDDYGYTF. The chain uses TRBV7-2 and TRBJ1-2, with 7 bases matching TRBD1. The CDR3 totals 14 residues. Germline V lookup: CDR1 SGHTA, CDR2 FQGNSA. The junction had 6 bases not matched to a gene; V was cut back by 5 bases and J by 3 bases.

Of note for this clone: Compared with germline, one end of the junction differs, possibly owing to a read error. This rearrangement joins TRBV7-7 to TRBJ2-1; D unclear. Germline V lookup: CDR1 SSHAT, CDR2 FNYEAQ (reference sequence). The CDR3 has 14 amino acids. CDR3 sequence: CASSLGPGLNEQFF. CDR3 sequence (DNA): TGTGCTAGCAGCTTAGGTCCGGGTTTGAATGAGCAGTTCTTC.

The chain joins TRBV12-5 to TRBJ1-2, with D uncertain. The CDR3 length is 14 residues. Germline CDR1 LGHNT, CDR2 FRNRAP. Trimming left V 1 base short and J 8 bases short, with 14 bases between. The CDR3 here is CASGLEAGLEGYTF. Written as DNA, the CDR3 is TGTGCTAGTGGTTTGGAGGCGGGTCTAGAGGGCTACACCTTC.

This clone was detected only once. The genes are TRBV27 and TRBJ2-7, with 9 bases fitting TRBD2. Germline V lookup: CDR1 MNHEY, CDR2 SMNVEV (reference sequence). J lost 4 bases, V lost 5 bases, and 12 bases had no gene match. The CDR3 is 16 residues long. CDR3 protein: CASSPHISGRRYEQYF. The DNA for the CDR3 is TGTGCCAGCAGTCCACACATCAGCGGGAGGAGATACGAGCAGTACTTC.

The V gene is TRBV9, the J gene TRBJ2-3, with 9 bases matching TRBD2. Germline V CDR1 and CDR2: SGDLS, YYNGEE. CDR3 length: 16 amino acids. V shed 4 bases, J shed 2 bases, and the junction held 8 bases outside the gene matches. CDR3 protein: CASSIGLARDTDTQYF. The CDR3 nucleotides are TGTGCCAGCAGCATCGGACTAGCGCGCGACACAGATACGCAGTATTTT. Supplemented by reference TRBV9 and TRBJ2-3, the full variable domain reads DSGVTQTPKHLITATGQRVTLRCSPRSGDLSVYWYQQSLDQGLQFLIQYYNGEERAKGNILERFSAQQFPDLHSELNLSSLELGDSALYFCASSIGLARDTDTQYFGPGTRLTVL.

V and J are TRBV11-3 and TRBJ1-1, with no clear D. Germline V gene sequence: CDR1 SGHNT, CDR2 YENEEA. The CDR3 covers 14 residues. The V gene lost 6 bases and the J gene lost 11 bases, with 22 bases spanning the gap. For the CDR3, the DNA is TGTGCCAGCAGTCCCGCCTTGACTGCGCGGCGGGCTTTCTTT. As protein: CASSPALTARRAFF. Variable domain in full (rest from reference TRBV11-3 and TRBJ1-1): EAGVVQSPRYKIIEKKQPVAFWCNPISGHNTLYWYLQNLGQGPELLIRYENEEAVDDSQLPKDRFSAERLKGVDSTLKIQPAELGDSAVYLCASSPALTARRAFFGQGTRLTVV.

The chain combines TRBV5-1 with TRBJ2-5, with TRBD2 as a possible D gene (6 bases). The germline gives CDR1 SGHRS, CDR2 YFSETQ. There are 14 residues in the CDR3. Trimming took off 4 bases at V and 2 bases at J, with 12 bases between the two ends. Here the CDR3 reads CASSAGTFQETQYF. The DNA for the CDR3 is TGCGCCAGCAGCGCGGGGACTTTTCAAGAGACCCAGTACTTC.

V gene TRBV27 combines with J gene TRBJ1-6; D is possibly TRBD1 (5 bases). This CDR3 contains 14 residues. Germline CDR1 MNHEY, CDR2 SMNVEV (reference sequence). V gave up 3 bases and J gave up 5 bases, with 8 bases separating them. CDR3 DNA sequence: TGTGCCAGCAGTTTTCGGGGGAATAATTCACCCCTCCACTTT. Protein product: CASSFRGNNSPLHF.

This clone appeared a single time. The rearrangement uses TRBV6-1 and TRBJ2-3, with D perhaps TRBD1 (6 bases). CDR1 and CDR2 (germline): MNHNS, SASEGT. The CDR3 spans 18 residues. Trimming removed 0 bases at V and 0 bases at J, with 16 bases between. The CDR3 spells CASSEALWQGISTDTQYF. CDR3 sequence (DNA): TGTGCCAGCAGTGAAGCGCTTTGGCAGGGGATAAGCACAGATACGCAGTATTTT.

V and J are TRBV6-2 or TRBV6-3 and TRBJ2-1, with a weak D call TRBD2 (6 bases). CDR1 and CDR2 (germline): MNHEY, SVGEGT. The length of the CDR3 is 12 residues. V shed 5 bases and J shed 9 bases, with 11 bases lying between them. The CDR3: CASSGRGIEQFF. The DNA for the CDR3 is TGTGCCAGCAGTGGGCGGGGAATTGAGCAGTTCTTC.

This chain joins TRBV9 and TRBJ1-4; 10 nucleotides align to TRBD1. Losses at the gene ends were 0 bases for V and 8 bases for J; bases not matched to a gene: 4. CDR1 SGDLS and CDR2 YYNGEE come from the germline V gene. The CDR3 is 15 amino acids. For the CDR3, the DNA is TGTGCCAGCAGCGTAGAGGGGACAGGGGTGGAAAAACTGTTTTTT. Protein: CASSVEGTGVEKLFF.

This clone was detected only a few times. The rearrangement uses TRBV28 and TRBJ2-5; D unresolved. V lost 6 bases to trimming and J lost 9 bases, with 17 bases between them. This CDR3 is 13 amino acids long. The V gene's germline CDR1 is MDHEN and CDR2 SYDVKM. The CDR3 loop is CASSTPASAAQYF. In DNA, the CDR3 is TGTGCCAGCAGCACCCCGGCGAGCGCAGCCCAGTACTTC.

CDR3 sequence (DNA): TGTGCCACCAGTGATTCTCCTGGACGGGAGGAGGTCTACACCTTC. It yields the protein CATSDSPGREEVYTF. V and J are TRBV24-1 and TRBJ1-2; D unclear. The CDR3 is made up of 15 amino acids. From germline, CDR1 is KGHDR and CDR2 SFDVKD. V was clipped by 2 bases and J by 10 bases, with 19 bases between them.

The chain employs TRBV7-2 and TRBJ2-7; D gene ambiguous. Trimming stripped 1 base from V and 2 bases from J, with 12 bases between. This CDR3 spans 15 amino acids. CDR1 SGHTA and CDR2 FQGNSA come from the germline V gene. The CDR3 reads CASSLGAPQTYEQYF. The CDR3 nucleotides are TGTGCCAGCAGCTTAGGGGCCCCTCAGACCTACGAGCAGTACTTC.

The rearrangement joins TRBV6-6 to TRBJ2-7; TRBD2 aligns across 10 bases. The CDR3 runs to 14 residues. Trimming took 11 bases from V and 0 from J; bases not matched to a gene: 7. Germline V gene sequence: CDR1 MNHNY, CDR2 SVGAGI (reference sequence). The CDR3 here is CAAAPSGSSYEQYF. The CDR3 DNA reads TGTGCCGCCGCCCCTAGCGGGAGCTCCTACGAGCAGTACTTC.

The genes are TRBV30 and TRBJ1-1; a weak D match, TRBD1 (6 bases). The CDR3 contains 13 residues. CDR1 is GTSNPN and CDR2 is SVGIG in the germline V gene (reference sequence). V lost 4 bases and J lost 8, with 17 bases in between. CDR3 in DNA: TGTGCCTGGAAGCTTGTAACAGGGAGAGAAGCTTTCTTT. Protein sequence: CAWKLVTGREAFF.

The chain combines TRBV4-2 with TRBJ2-7, with TRBD1 matching over 10 bases. Germline loops: CDR1 LGHNA, CDR2 YNFKEQ. The CDR3 totals 15 residues. J lost 2 bases, V lost 4 bases, and 5 bases had no gene match. The CDR3 DNA reads TGTGCCAGCAGCCTTCGGACAGGGGGGCCCTACGAGCAGTACTTC. Its protein product is CASSLRTGGPYEQYF.

This clone showed up just a few times. The rearrangement joins TRBV6-5 to TRBJ1-2; D is perhaps TRBD1 (5 bases). This CDR3 spans 11 amino acids. In germline, CDR1 is MNHEY, CDR2 SVGAGI. V shed 10 bases and J shed 8 bases, with 14 bases lying between them. The CDR3 DNA follows: TGTGCCACCTTTCGGACACCGGGCTACACCTTC. It encodes CATFRTPGYTF.

The chain joins TRBV6-2 or TRBV6-3 to TRBJ2-7; D might be TRBD2 (6 bases). V shed 6 bases and J shed 3 bases, with 24 bases lying between them. The germline CDR1 and CDR2 sequences are MNHEY and SVGEGT. The CDR3 has 17 amino acids. DNA for the CDR3: TGTGCCAGCAGCCTAATAAGTCTGGGGGGAAGAGGCTACGAGCAGTACTTC. It specifies CASSLISLGGRGYEQYF.

V and J are TRBV5-1 and TRBJ2-7, with TRBD1 matching over 9 bases. Germline values: CDR1 SGHRS, CDR2 YFSETQ. This CDR3 is built from 16 residues. The trim removed 2 bases at V and 0 bases at J, leaving 6 bases unmatched. CDR3 protein: CASSFDGQGSSYEQYF. The CDR3 DNA follows: TGCGCCAGCAGCTTTGATGGACAGGGGTCCTCCTACGAGCAGTACTTC.

The chain uses TRBV19 and TRBJ1-3; D gene uncertain. CDR3 size: 16 residues. V was pared by 5 bases and J by 4 bases, with 18 bases between. Germline V gene sequence: CDR1 LNHDA, CDR2 SQIVND (reference sequence). The chain's CDR3 is CASSAPRAAGGNTIYF. In DNA, the CDR3 is TGTGCCAGTAGTGCCCCCCGGGCCGCGGGAGGAAACACCATATATTTT. The full variable domain, with the rest looked up from reference TRBV19 and TRBJ1-3, is DGGITQSPKYLFRKEGQNVTLSCEQNLNHDAMYWYRQDPGQGLRLIYYSQIVNDFQKGDIAEGYSVSREKKESFPLTVTSAQKNPTAFYLCASSAPRAAGGNTIYFGEGSWLTVV.

The genes are TRBV18 and TRBJ2-7; tentative D call: TRBD1 (5 bases). The germline V and J ends were trimmed by 0 bases and 5 bases, with 14 bases remaining between them. There are 15 residues in the CDR3. The germline gives CDR1 KGHSH, CDR2 LQKENI. The CDR3 sequence is CASSPPTPEGDEQYF. CDR3 DNA: TGTGCCAGCTCACCACCGACTCCGGAAGGGGACGAGCAGTACTTC.

The chain carries TRBV11-3 and TRBJ1-1, with no clear D. The germline CDR1 and CDR2 sequences are SGHNT and YENEEA. The CDR3 is made up of 13 amino acids. The V end lost 3 bases, the J end lost 7 bases, and 12 bases lay between the germline ends. CDR3 coding DNA: TGTGCCAGCAGCTTTCCTAGGAGTGTTGAAGCTTTCTTT. Translated: CASSFPRSVEAFF.